These 26 T cell receptor beta chains originate from one sample sequenced in a study of Tregs in tolerant kidney transplant recipients. Libraries were prepared by immunoSEQ multiplex PCR; TCRdb keeps only in-frame clonotypes and omits some of them. In all, the sample yields roughly 50,000 clones. Specimen: CD4+ T cells from blood, collected before the transplant. Receptors were obtained from a human donor who received a combined kidney and bone marrow transplant.

Note on this clone: The CDR3 end is not reached by the read, which stops 3 residues before it; the germline J gene fills it in. V is TRBV18 and J is TRBJ1-1, with D perhaps TRBD1 (5 bases). Germline CDR1 reads KGHSH; CDR2 reads LQKENI. The CDR3 has 13 residues. Trimming left V 1 base short and J 5 bases short, with 8 bases between. The CDR3 reads CASSPLQGTEAFF. CDR3 bases read: TGTGCCAGCTCACCACTTCAGGGAACTGAA.

About this clone: The sequenced fragment ends 3 residues before the CDR3 boundary, so the rest is inferred from the germline J gene. V gene TRBV6-2 or TRBV6-3 combines with J gene TRBJ2-1; possible D gene TRBD2, 6 bases. CDR1 MNHEY and CDR2 SVGEGT come from the germline V gene. The CDR3 extends over 17 amino acids. V was cut by 2 bases and J by 7 bases, with 21 bases left in between. The sequenced part of the CDR3 DNA is TGTGCCAGCAGTTACCTCGGAATGGTGGACTACCCAAATGAG. It yields the protein CASSYLGMVDYPNE. The complete CDR3 reads CASSYLGMVDYPNEQFF.

As regards this clone: The read terminates 3 residues before the CDR3 end, so the remaining end is supplied by the germline J gene. The J gene is TRBJ2-3, the V gene TRBV7-2; no clear D. CDR1 SGHTA and CDR2 FQGNSA come from the germline V gene. The CDR3 is made up of 13 amino acids. V lost 1 base to trimming and J lost 4 bases, with 6 bases between them. The CDR3: CASSLVGPDTQYF. CDR3 bases read: TGTGCCAGCAGCTTAGTTGGCCCAGATACG.

Details on this clone: The read ends 3 residues shy of where the CDR3 ends; the end is completed using the germline J gene. The gene calls are TRBV10-3 and TRBJ2-3; a weak D match, TRBD1 (5 bases). Germline-derived CDR1 and CDR2 are ENHRY and SYGVKD. The germline V and J ends were trimmed by 11 bases and 5 bases, with 17 bases remaining between them. The CDR3 runs 13 residues. The covered CDR3 bases are TGTGCCTCGCGGTCTGGCAGGGAAGATACG. Its translation: CASRSGREDT. The full CDR3 reads CASRSGREDTQYF.

Points on this clone: Read coverage stops 3 residues before the CDR3 terminus; the germline J gene supplies the remainder. The rearrangement joins TRBV29-1 to TRBJ2-2; maybe TRBD1 (6 bases). CDR1 and CDR2 (germline): SQVTM, ANQGSEA. Trimming left V 5 bases short and J 0 bases short, with 13 bases between. The length of the CDR3 is 15 residues. The CDR3 spells CSVTGDTTNTGELFF. Incomplete CDR3 DNA: TGCAGCGTTACCGGGGACACGACGAACACCGGGGAG.

On this clone: The read terminates 3 residues before the CDR3 end, so the remaining end is supplied by the germline J gene. V and J are TRBV5-1 and TRBJ1-2; 11 bases line up with TRBD1. V was pared by 5 bases and J by 6 bases, with 6 bases of the junction left unmatched. Germline CDR1 and CDR2: SGHRS and YFSETQ. The CDR3 totals 14 residues. Here the CDR3 reads CASRSGQGDDGYTF. Partial CDR3 DNA: TGCGCCAGCAGATCGGGACAGGGGGACGATGGC.

Worth noting for this clone: The read halts 3 residues ahead of the CDR3 end, with the missing end drawn from the germline J gene. The V call is TRBV5-1, the J call TRBJ1-2; D perhaps matches TRBD1 (5 bases). V dropped 2 bases and J dropped 5 bases, with 10 bases sitting between them. The length of the CDR3 is 13 residues. Looked up from germline, CDR1 is SGHRS and CDR2 is YFSETQ. CDR3 protein: CASSLLTEYGYTF. Incomplete CDR3 DNA: TGCGCCAGCAGCTTACTGACAGAGTATGGC.

This clone is called medium-sized based on its frequency. The observed sequence ends 3 residues before the CDR3 terminus, with the missing tail filled in from the germline J gene. This chain joins TRBV4-1 and TRBJ2-2, with 7 nucleotides matching TRBD1. The V and J ends lost 0 bases and 5 bases, in that order; junction bases with no gene match: 6. CDR3 size: 16 residues. Germline assignment: CDR1 MGHRA and CDR2 YSYEKL. The CDR3 region is CASSQDWTGRTGELFF. The sequenced part of the CDR3 DNA is TGCGCCAGCAGCCAAGATTGGACAGGAAGAACCGGGGAG.

For this clone: The read gets to within 3 residues of the CDR3 end, and the germline J gene fills in the rest. The chain joins TRBV5-1 to TRBJ2-6, with D unresolved. V lost 4 bases and J lost 3, with 11 bases in between. The germline V gene has CDR1 SGHRS and CDR2 YFSETQ. CDR3 length equals 15 residues. CDR3 DNA, as far as it was read: TGCGCCAGCAGCCTCCGGCCAGGTGGGGCCAACGTC. Encoded protein: CASSLRPGGANV. The entire CDR3 protein is CASSLRPGGANVLTF.

A word on this clone: The read halts 3 residues ahead of the CDR3 end, with the missing end drawn from the germline J gene. The V gene is TRBV2, the J gene TRBJ1-1, with TRBD1 identical over 8 bases. This CDR3 contains 16 residues. CDR1 is SNHLY, CDR2 FYNNEI, per germline. The trim removed 6 bases at V and 1 base at J, leaving 10 bases unmatched. The CDR3 spells CASSTDRVRWNTEAFF. The part of the CDR3 DNA that was read is TGTGCCAGCAGCACGGACAGGGTCCGGTGGAACACTGAA.

As regards this clone: Coverage ceases 3 residues before the CDR3 finishes, and the germline J gene fills in the end. V and J are TRBV18 and TRBJ2-2, with 7 nucleotides matching TRBD2. Germline lookup yields CDR1 KGHSH and CDR2 LQKENI. Losses at the gene ends were 3 bases for V and 3 bases for J; bases not matched to a gene: 7. There are 16 residues in the CDR3. Incomplete CDR3 DNA: TGTGCCAGCTCACCCCCTTGGAGCGGGGACACCGGGGAG. Translating gives CASSPPWSGDTGE. The full CDR3 is CASSPPWSGDTGELFF.

With regard to this clone: The read terminates 3 residues before the CDR3 end, so the remaining end is supplied by the germline J gene. The V and J genes are TRBV7-2 and TRBJ2-3; D is perhaps TRBD2 (6 bases). The V end lost 3 bases, the J end lost 6 bases, and 10 bases lay between the germline ends. From germline, CDR1 is SGHTA and CDR2 FQGNSA. This CDR3 has 13 amino acids. CDR3 amino acids: CASSLGGRDTQYF. Partial CDR3 DNA: TGTGCCAGCAGCTTGGGGGGTCGGGATACG.

Notes on this clone: The read terminates 3 residues before the CDR3 end, so the remaining end is supplied by the germline J gene. The chain has TRBV7-8 and TRBJ2-2, with D perhaps given as TRBD1 or TRBD2 (6 bases each). V shed 3 bases and J shed 4 bases, with 15 bases lying between them. The CDR3 runs to 16 residues. The germline gives CDR1 SGHVS, CDR2 FQNEAQ. The CDR3 sequence is CASSLGGTIGTGELFF. CDR3 bases read: TGTGCCAGCAGCTTGGGCGGGACAATTGGCACCGGGGAG.

A remark on this clone: The read comes to an end 3 residues before the CDR3 does, leaving the germline J gene to fill in the end. This rearrangement joins TRBV10-1 to TRBJ1-3, with D unresolved. CDR3 length: 16 residues. Germline values: CDR1 WNHNN, CDR2 SYGVQD (reference sequence). V was trimmed by 3 bases and J by 0 bases, leaving 12 bases between them. This CDR3 is CASSDRVGDSGNTIYF. The sequenced CDR3 bases are TGCGCCAGCAGTGACCGGGTCGGGGACTCTGGAAACACC.

Concerning this clone: The read ends 3 residues shy of where the CDR3 ends; the end is completed using the germline J gene. The V and J genes are TRBV11-2 and TRBJ2-2; 7 positions match TRBD1. The J segment lost 4 bases and the V segment lost 5 bases, leaving 4 bases of the junction unmatched. Germline values: CDR1 SGHAT, CDR2 FQNNGV. The length of the CDR3 is 14 residues. CDR3 DNA (partial): TGTGCCAGCAGCGAGGGGGCCGGCACCGGGGAG. It encodes CASSEGAGTGE. The whole CDR3 reads CASSEGAGTGELFF. The variable domain in full, with the rest retrieved from reference TRBV11-2 and TRBJ2-2, is EAGVAQSPRYKIIEKRQSVAFWCNPISGHATLYWYQQILGQGPKLLIQFQNNGVVDDSQLPKDRFSAERLKGVDSTLKIQPAKLEDSAVYLCASSEGAGTGELFFGEGSRLTVL.

Regarding this clone: Coverage ceases 3 residues before the CDR3 finishes, and the germline J gene fills in the end. This chain uses TRBV19 with TRBJ1-5, with 7 bases aligning to TRBD1. The CDR3 has 16 amino acids. V lost 8 bases, J lost 3 bases, and 13 bases stayed unmatched. The germline gives CDR1 LNHDA, CDR2 SQIVND (reference sequence). This chain's CDR3 is CASGDLQGIFNQPQHF. Incomplete CDR3 DNA: TGTGCCAGTGGGGACTTACAGGGGATCTTCAATCAGCCC.

Comments on this clone: The CDR3 end is not reached by the read, which stops 3 residues before it; the germline J gene fills it in. The gene calls are TRBV5-1 and TRBJ2-2; a possible D gene is TRBD2 (5 bases). This CDR3 is 14 amino acids long. The V and J ends lost 0 bases and 5 bases respectively, with 8 bases between them. Germline CDR1 SGHRS, CDR2 YFSETQ. This CDR3 reads CASSLDSATGELFF. The DNA read from the CDR3 is TGCGCCAGCAGCTTGGATAGCGCGACCGGGGAG. The full variable domain, in which reference TRBV5-1 and TRBJ2-2 provide the parts outside the CDR3, is KAGVTQTPRYLIKTRGQQVTLSCSPISGHRSVSWYQQTPGQGLQFLFEYFSETQRNKGNFPGRFSGRQFSNSRSEMNVSTLELGDSALYLCASSLDSATGELFFGEGSRLTVL.

As to this clone: The CDR3 end is not reached by the read, which stops 3 residues before it; the germline J gene fills it in. The rearrangement uses TRBV30 and TRBJ2-7; 10 bases fit TRBD2. The CDR3 has 13 amino acids. In germline, CDR1 is GTSNPN, CDR2 SVGIG (reference sequence). Losses at the gene ends were 1 base for V and 6 bases for J; bases not matched to a gene: 3. The part of the CDR3 DNA that was read is TGTGCCTGGAGTGCTAGCGGGAGTGGCGAG. This gives the protein CAWSASGSGE. The whole CDR3 sequence reads CAWSASGSGEQYF.

This clone is labeled medium-sized based on frequency. The read stops 3 residues short of the end of the CDR3; the missing end is completed from the germline J gene. The chain uses TRBV4-2 and TRBJ2-7, with TRBD2 matching over 10 bases. With V trimmed by 4 bases and J by 0 bases, 18 bases remained unmatched. The CDR3 totals 20 residues. Germline V gene data show CDR1 as LGHNA and CDR2 as YNFKEQ. CDR3 residues: CASSLHIGIAGGSSSYEQYF. The part of the CDR3 DNA that was read is TGTGCCAGCAGCCTACACATTGGGATAGCGGGGGGCTCCAGCTCCTACGAG.

In regard to this clone: The missing CDR3 end, 3 residues past where the read stops, is filled in from the germline J gene. The chain is built from TRBV2 and TRBJ2-3; TRBD1 matches 8 bases. Looked up from germline, CDR1 is SNHLY and CDR2 is FYNNEI. Unmatched junction bases numbered 6, after V lost 6 bases and J lost 1 base. CDR3 length equals 15 residues. The CDR3 protein is CASSLEGQGTDTQYF. The sequenced CDR3 bases are TGTGCCAGCAGCCTCGAGGGACAGGGCACAGATACG.

Note on this clone: The sequenced fragment ends 3 residues before the CDR3 boundary, so the rest is inferred from the germline J gene. The gene calls are TRBV19 and TRBJ2-7; tentative D call: TRBD2 (5 bases). Trimming left V 5 bases short and J 0 bases short, with 11 bases between. The germline CDR1 and CDR2 sequences are LNHDA and SQIVND (reference sequence). CDR3 length: 14 residues. This CDR3 reads CASSSSSGSYEQYF. CDR3 bases read: TGTGCCAGTAGTTCGTCCAGCGGCTCCTACGAG.

As concerns this clone: The read is 3 residues too short to cover the CDR3 end, so that end is filled in from the germline J gene. The chain carries TRBV19 and TRBJ2-7, with 9 bases that match TRBD1. Germline loops: CDR1 LNHDA, CDR2 SQIVND (reference sequence). V lost 4 bases to trimming and J lost 1 base; unmatched junction nucleotides: 5. This CDR3 is 15 amino acids long. Incomplete CDR3 DNA: TGTGCCAGTAGTACCGGACAGGGGTCTTCCTACGAG. Translation gives CASSTGQGSSYE. The CDR3 reads in full as CASSTGQGSSYEQYF.

Comments on this clone: The missing CDR3 end, 3 residues past where the read stops, is filled in from the germline J gene. V gene TRBV5-1 combines with J gene TRBJ1-1; D not certain. Germline V lookup: CDR1 SGHRS, CDR2 YFSETQ. CDR3 length: 11 residues. Trimming took 5 bases from V and 3 from J, leaving 5 bases between them. CDR3 region: CASRSDTEAFF. The part of the CDR3 DNA that was read is TGCGCCAGCAGATCTGACACTGAA.

In the case of this clone: The CDR3 is cut off 3 residues early in the read; its end comes from the germline J gene. The chain carries TRBV2 and TRBJ1-1; D is ambiguous. The CDR3 is 15 amino acids. V was shortened by 3 bases and J by 0 bases, with 11 bases between the two germline ends. CDR1 SNHLY and CDR2 FYNNEI come from the germline V gene. The CDR3: CASSDRGILNTEAFF. The part of the CDR3 DNA that was read is TGTGCCAGCAGTGATCGCGGCATTTTGAACACTGAA.

Points on this clone: The read ends 3 residues before the CDR3 terminus; that terminus is restored from the germline J gene. The rearrangement uses TRBV23-1 and TRBJ2-3, with 9 nucleotides matching TRBD1. TRBV23-1 has ORF status, its function being uncertain. This CDR3 is 17 amino acids long. V gave up 0 bases and J gave up 3 bases; unmatched junction bases: 7. The CDR3 DNA, read in part, is TGCGCCAGCAGTCAATCCTTAACGGACAGGGGTACAGATACG. Protein: CASSQSLTDRGTDT. The whole CDR3 reads CASSQSLTDRGTDTQYF.

Of note for this clone: The read ends 3 residues before the CDR3 terminus; that terminus is restored from the germline J gene. This chain uses TRBV7-2 with TRBJ2-5; 9 nucleotides align to TRBD2. Germline V gene lookup returns CDR1 SGHTA and CDR2 FQGNSA. This CDR3 has 15 amino acids. V shed 5 bases and J 5 bases; nucleotides not matched to a gene: 9. The CDR3 region is CASSPTTSGRETQYF. The CDR3 DNA, read in part, is TGTGCCAGCAGCCCAACGACGAGCGGGAGGGAGACC.